The clone carrying this T cell receptor (beta chain) appeared a single time. What it recognizes is unknown. The data originate from a study of cytomegalovirus exposure and HLA in healthy donors. Overall study context: HLA-typed donors were the source of 83 million or so unique TCRs, which an early data release held. Whole-study results and caveats: Trimming of TCR beta V- and J-genes showed a link, identified in a later analysis, to a missense DCLRE1C variant. Among TCR beta chains of equal frequency, HLA-associated ones were more clonally expanded in a later analysis.

PCR was performed using 60 Vbeta and 13 Jbeta primers. Sequencing was performed with immunoSEQ multiplex PCR; in TCRdb, only in-frame clones are kept and a portion is missing. The table lists roughly 170,000 clones, 75% to 85% of them singletons. The CDR3 sequence is 16 residues long. The sample consisted of PBMCs. The chain has TRBV1 and TRBJ2-1; no check of the table's D call, TRBD2, against the DNA was made. TRBV1 is a documented pseudogene. The sequence came from a woman in her 30s in good health and CMV-seropositive. In DNA form, the CDR3 reads TGCACCAGCAGCCAAGCCAGGCGGGAGGGTTTTGGTGAGCAGTTCTTC. Protein product: CTSSQARREGFGEQFF.